This T cell receptor beta chain was identified during a study of OX40 agonist ivuxolimab in advanced cancers. Some clones are missing from TCRdb's copy, which holds only in-frame ones; the method was immunoSEQ multiplex PCR. The table records tens of thousands of clones, about 86% of them present only once. Trimming stripped 6 bases from V and 3 bases from J, with 12 bases between. The CDR3 is made up of 13 amino acids. From germline, CDR1 is MNHEY and CDR2 SVGAGI. The specimen was CD4+ or CD8+ T cells sorted from blood, collected in a trial of the OX40 agonist ivuxolimab. The chain has TRBV6-5 and TRBJ2-7; perhaps TRBD1 as D (6 bases). The TCR comes from an adult with an advanced solid tumor such as melanoma, head and neck, liver or kidney cancer. The CDR3 sequence: CASRNRDYYEQYF. The DNA of the CDR3 is TGTGCCAGCAGAAACAGGGATTACTACGAGCAGTACTTC.